Listed below are T cell receptor beta chains from one sample, sequenced in a study of blood T cell repertoires in COVID-19. Sequenced by immunoSEQ multiplex PCR; TCRdb stores in-frame clones only, minus some. This table holds a few hundred thousand clones, 80% to 90% found once. Input material: PBMCs or T cells enriched from blood (not recorded which). These receptors all come from a middle-aged woman with acute COVID-19. Each CDR3 is given with its conserved first and last residue. Each record gives: V gene, clone size, J gene, D gene, CDR3 protein, CDR3 DNA. D genes are given only for firm matches. Not all rows give a size; the values are once, few, many and, for expanded clones, a class.

>TRBV24-1|-|TRBJ2-3|TRBD2
CATSDPGAGAGTDTQYF
TGTGCCACCAGTGACCCTGGAGCGGGAGCGGGCACAGATACGCAGTATTTT
>TRBV11-2|-|TRBJ2-1|-
CATRAVWSSYNEQFF
TGTGCCACCCGAGCGGTTTGGTCCTCCTACAATGAGCAGTTCTTC
>TRBV10-1|-|TRBJ2-7|-
CASSEMPGSYEQYF
TGCGCCAGCAGTGAGATGCCAGGGTCGTACGAGCAGTACTTC
>TRBV10-3|-|TRBJ2-7|-
CAISKQAYEQYF
TGTGCCATCAGCAAACAGGCCTACGAGCAGTACTTC
>TRBV27|-|TRBJ2-3|-
CASSSYQVTDTQYF
TGTGCCAGCAGTTCGTACCAGGTGACGGATACGCAGTATTTT
>TRBV28|-|TRBJ1-3|-
CASSLLGGADSGNTIYF
TGTGCCAGCAGTTTATTGGGGGGTGCCGACTCTGGAAACACCATATATTTT
>TRBV15|-|TRBJ2-2|-
CATSRDPNRVGTGELFF
TGTGCCACCAGCAGAGACCCCAACAGGGTCGGCACCGGGGAGCTGTTTTTT
>TRBV10-3|-|TRBJ1-2|TRBD1
CAIRPGTGSMGGYTF
TGTGCCATCAGACCCGGGACAGGCAGCATGGGGGGCTACACCTTC
>TRBV10-3|many|TRBJ2-7|-
CAISVGGSYEQYF
TGTGCCATCAGTGTAGGGGGCTCCTACGAGCAGTACTTC
>TRBV19|-|TRBJ2-7|TRBD2
CAISSGTSGSEQYF
TGTGCCATCTCTTCCGGGACTAGCGGGAGCGAGCAGTACTTC
>TRBV19|once|TRBJ2-1|TRBD1
CASSSTTGELYNEQFF
TGTGCCAGTAGTTCCACGACAGGGGAACTCTACAATGAGCAGTTCTTC
>TRBV19|-|TRBJ2-4|TRBD1
CASEGTGNIQYF
TGTGCCAGTGAGGGGACAGGCAACATTCAGTACTTC
>TRBV28|-|TRBJ2-4|-
CASSFGGTQTYF
TGTGCCAGCAGCTTTGGCGGGACCCAGACGTACTTC
>TRBV28|-|TRBJ1-5|-
CASSLGQSNQPQHF
TGTGCCAGCAGTTTAGGGCAGAGCAATCAGCCCCAGCATTTT
>TRBV11-3|-|TRBJ2-3|TRBD1
CASSWGQGSTDTQYF
TGTGCCAGCAGCTGGGGACAGGGGAGCACAGATACGCAGTATTTT
>TRBV4-1|-|TRBJ1-6|TRBD1
CASSHGLGQANSPLHF
TGCGCCAGCAGCCACGGGTTGGGACAGGCTAATTCACCCCTCCACTTT
>TRBV28|-|TRBJ1-5|TRBD1
CASSTTGAQPQHF
TGTGCCAGCAGTACGACAGGGGCCCAGCCCCAGCATTTT
>TRBV11-2|-|TRBJ2-5|-
CASSQGHRETQYF
TGTGCCAGCAGCCAGGGGCATCGAGAGACCCAGTACTTC
>TRBV7-2|-|TRBJ2-7|TRBD2
CASSPRAGGGYEQYF
TGTGCCAGCAGCCCCCGAGCGGGAGGGGGCTACGAGCAGTACTTC
>TRBV28|-|TRBJ2-7|TRBD1
CASSTGQGLSYEQYF
TGTGCCAGCAGCACGGGACAGGGGCTCTCCTACGAGCAGTACTTC
>TRBV7-9|-|TRBJ2-3|-
CASSLAGGDTQYF
TGTGCCAGCAGCTTAGCAGGGGGAGATACGCAGTATTTT
>TRBV19|-|TRBJ2-1|TRBD1
CASSVTGTGGANEQFF
TGTGCCAGTAGTGTCACCGGGACAGGGGGGGCCAATGAGCAGTTCTTC
>TRBV4-3|-|TRBJ1-4|TRBD1
CASSQDRRGRGEKLFF
TGCGCCAGCAGCCAAGATCGAAGGGGGCGCGGTGAAAAACTGTTTTTT
>TRBV6-5|many|TRBJ1-6|-
CASSYGVQGESPLHF
TGTGCCAGCAGTTACGGCGTACAGGGTGAATCACCCCTCCACTTT
>TRBV10-3|-|TRBJ2-1|TRBD2
CAISERTSGRRNEQFF
TGTGCCATCAGTGAGAGGACTAGCGGGAGACGGAATGAGCAGTTCTTC
>TRBV6-5|-|TRBJ1-1|-
CASSYSGGTEAFF
TGTGCCAGCAGTTACTCGGGAGGTACTGAGGCTTTCTTT
>TRBV4-1|once|TRBJ2-1|-
CASSHSPGFPYNEQFF
TGCGCCAGCAGCCATTCCCCGGGATTCCCGTACAATGAGCAGTTCTTC
>TRBV28|-|TRBJ1-2|-
CASSSPNGGDYGYTF
TGTGCCAGCAGTTCGCCGAACGGGGGTGACTATGGCTACACCTTC
>TRBV12-3/TRBV12-4|-|TRBJ1-1|-
CASSSGGPEAFF
TGTGCCAGCAGTTCCGGGGGGCCTGAAGCTTTCTTT
>TRBV28|-|TRBJ2-3|-
CASSSGRTPTDTQYF
TGTGCCAGCAGTTCCGGGCGGACTCCGACAGATACGCAGTATTTT
>TRBV5-4|once|TRBJ2-3|-
CASSLWNLASTDTQYF
TGTGCCAGCAGCCTCTGGAATCTAGCGAGTACAGATACGCAGTATTTT
>TRBV5-1|once|TRBJ2-7|-
CASSLEVRQFSEQYF
TGCGCCAGCAGCTTGGAGGTGCGACAGTTCAGCGAGCAGTACTTC
>TRBV7-9|-|TRBJ2-1|TRBD2
CASSLGLAGGPGQFF
TGTGCCAGCAGCTTAGGTCTAGCGGGAGGGCCTGGCCAGTTCTTC